The present TCR beta chain was sequenced within a study of T cells in Graves' hyperthyroidism and ophthalmopathy. Regarding the study as a whole: Blood also contained most expanded thyroid clonotypes above 0.001.

At least ten counts were recorded for this clonotype. Antigen: not known. Ophthalmopathy cases met thresholds of Clinical Activity Score at least 3, NOSPECS grade at least 4 and duration under 3 months. Patients with uncontrolled infections, other autoimmune diseases, pregnancy or lactation were excluded. Isolation of PBMCs was performed on 10 ml fresh peripheral blood. Trimming cost V 0 bases and J 0 bases; bases outside gene matches: 11. The CDR3 totals 20 residues. The germline V gene has CDR1 ENHRY and CDR2 SYGVKD. The TCR beta CDR3 regions underwent amplification using RNA transcripts as the source. When the TCR CDR3 underwent first-round RT-PCR, the HTBI primer set was used. Using its own MiXCR run on the multiplex PCR reads, TCRdb lists one record per CDR3 protein. The sample yields about 600,000 distinct CDR3 sequences, about a sixth seen once.

The specimen sequenced was blood. V gene TRBV10-3 combines with J gene TRBJ2-3; 11 bases map to TRBD2. This sequence originates from a woman in her forties with Graves' ophthalmopathy. CDR3 coding DNA: TGTGCCATCAGTGAGTCGGGGAGACTAGCGGGACAAGTTAGCACAGATACGCAGTATTTT. Translating it yields CAISESGRLAGQVSTDTQYF.